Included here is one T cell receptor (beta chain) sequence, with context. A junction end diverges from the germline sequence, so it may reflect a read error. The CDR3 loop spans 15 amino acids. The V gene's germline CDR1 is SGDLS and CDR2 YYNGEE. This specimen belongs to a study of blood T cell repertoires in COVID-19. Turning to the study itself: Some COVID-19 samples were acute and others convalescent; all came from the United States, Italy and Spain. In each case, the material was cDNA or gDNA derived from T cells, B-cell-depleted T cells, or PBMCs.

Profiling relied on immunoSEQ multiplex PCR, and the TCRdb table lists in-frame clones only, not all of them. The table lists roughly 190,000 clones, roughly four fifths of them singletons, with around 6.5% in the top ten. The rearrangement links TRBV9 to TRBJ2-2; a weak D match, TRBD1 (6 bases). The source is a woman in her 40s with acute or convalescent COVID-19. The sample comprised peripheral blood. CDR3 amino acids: CASSEGHGPPGELFF. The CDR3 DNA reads TGTGCCAGCAGCGAGGGACACGGCCCACCCGGGGAGCTATTTTTT.